This entry lists 5 T cell receptor beta chains sequenced from one sample in a study of blood T cell repertoires in COVID-19. Using immunoSEQ multiplex PCR, the repertoire was profiled, and TCRdb retains in-frame clones only, with some absent. Of some 310,000 clones in the sample, about 90% are singletons; the top ten hold roughly 2.9%. Sequenced sample: peripheral blood. These receptor sequences come from a young woman with COVID-19, enrolled during active disease.

This chain joins TRBV30 and TRBJ2-5; D remains unclear. Germline V gene lookup returns CDR1 GTSNPN and CDR2 SVGIG (reference sequence). The CDR3 spans 13 residues. V lost 0 bases to trimming and J lost 5 bases, with 10 bases between them. CDR3 DNA sequence: TGTGCCTGGAGTGTACGGGTCCGGGAGACCCAGTACTTC. This gives the protein CAWSVRVRETQYF. Full variable domain (remainder filled in from reference TRBV30 and TRBJ2-5): SQTIHQWPATLVQPVGSPLSLECTVEGTSNPNLYWYRQAAGRGLQLLFYSVGIGQISSEVPQNLSASRPQDRQFILSSKKLLLSDSGFYLCAWSVRVRETQYFGPGTRLLVL.

The V gene is TRBV6-6, the J gene TRBJ2-2; TRBD2 matches 12 bases. Germline V gene lookup returns CDR1 MNHNY and CDR2 SVGAGI (reference sequence). The CDR3 is made up of 17 amino acids. The junction had 7 bases not matched to a gene; V was cut back by 7 bases and J by 1 base. The CDR3 here is CASNRLAGVGNTGELFF. The CDR3 DNA follows: TGTGCCAGCAATCGACTAGCGGGAGTTGGGAACACCGGGGAGCTGTTTTTT.

This chain connects TRBV29-1 to TRBJ2-7, with D possibly TRBD1 on 7 matching bases. The CDR3 contains 17 residues. Germline V gene sequence: CDR1 SQVTM, CDR2 ANQGSEA. Trimming removed 6 bases at V and 5 bases at J, with 29 bases between. The CDR3 coding sequence is TGCAGCGTCGCAGGGGGGATCGGACGCGGGACCGCGGACGAGCAGTACTTC. Residues: CSVAGGIGRGTADEQYF.

Here the CDR3 reads CASSSAMGAGTDTQYF. The CDR3 DNA reads as TGCGCCAGCAGCTCCGCTATGGGGGCAGGGACAGATACGCAGTATTTT. The chain joins TRBV5-1 to TRBJ2-3, with D perhaps matching TRBD1 (6 bases). This CDR3 has 16 residues. Germline assignment: CDR1 SGHRS and CDR2 YFSETQ. The V and J ends lost 3 bases and 3 bases respectively, with 17 bases between them.

The chain has TRBV28 and TRBJ2-5; a possible D gene is TRBD2 (5 bases). CDR3 length: 15 amino acids. V dropped 4 bases and J dropped 2 bases, with 14 bases sitting between them. Germline V gene sequence: CDR1 MDHEN, CDR2 SYDVKM. CDR3 residues: CASSSRRTDQETQYF. In DNA form, the CDR3 reads TGTGCCAGCAGTTCCAGGAGGACGGATCAAGAGACCCAGTACTTC.